One T cell receptor (beta chain) is described in this entry. The antigen it recognizes is unknown. Base qualities are missing; no much larger clone stands one base away. This record belongs to a study of control samples from healthy donors and cancer patients (dated by TCRdb to between 2020 and 2021). The library was produced with the immunoSEQ multiplex PCR assay. Held by TCRdb, this immuneACCESS table contains in-frame sequences only and omits some clones. Under half of the omission traces to an unresolved V gene where checked; the cause of the rest is unknown. This sample comprises about 84,000 clones, 75% to 85% of them detected only once. 11% of the sample lies in the top ten. Trimming removed 1 base from V and 0 bases from J, leaving 4 bases between the germline ends. As encoded in the germline V gene (reference sequence), CDR1 is LGHDT while CDR2 is YNNKEL. The CDR3 covers 13 residues, taking in both the cysteine and the phenylalanine. Kept here is only the CDR3 DNA, which spans 39 bases and is read in frame from base 1.

The chain joins TRBV3-1 (or the pseudogene TRBV3-2) to TRBJ2-7, with the identity of the D gene unclear. Sequenced input: PBMCs. The receptor was isolated from a man between 60 and 75 years old with head and neck cancer. The DNA is TGTGCCAGCAGCCAAGGCAACTCCTACGAGCAGTACTTC. This encodes CASSQGNSYEQYF.